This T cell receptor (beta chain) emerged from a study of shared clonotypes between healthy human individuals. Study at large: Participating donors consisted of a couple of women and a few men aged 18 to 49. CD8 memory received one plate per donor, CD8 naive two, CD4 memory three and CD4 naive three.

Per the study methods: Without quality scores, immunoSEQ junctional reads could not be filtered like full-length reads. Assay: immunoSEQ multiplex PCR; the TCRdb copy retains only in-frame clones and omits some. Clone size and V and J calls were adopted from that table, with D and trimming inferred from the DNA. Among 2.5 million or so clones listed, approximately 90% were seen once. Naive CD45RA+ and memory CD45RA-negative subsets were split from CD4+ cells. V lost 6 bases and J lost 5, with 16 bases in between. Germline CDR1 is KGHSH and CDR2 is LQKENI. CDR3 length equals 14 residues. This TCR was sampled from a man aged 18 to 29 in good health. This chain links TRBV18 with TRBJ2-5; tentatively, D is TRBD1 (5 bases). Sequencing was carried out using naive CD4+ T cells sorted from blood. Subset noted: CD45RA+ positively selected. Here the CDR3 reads CASSPIGVSETQYF. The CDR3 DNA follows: TGTGCCAGCTCTCCCATAGGGGTGTCGGAGACCCAGTACTTC. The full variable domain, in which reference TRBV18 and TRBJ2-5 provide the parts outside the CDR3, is NAGVMQNPRHLVRRRGQEARLRCSPMKGHSHVYWYRQLPEEGLKFMVYLQKENIIDESGMPKERFSAEFPKEGPSILRIQQVVRGDSAAYFCASSPIGVSETQYFGPGTRLLVL.